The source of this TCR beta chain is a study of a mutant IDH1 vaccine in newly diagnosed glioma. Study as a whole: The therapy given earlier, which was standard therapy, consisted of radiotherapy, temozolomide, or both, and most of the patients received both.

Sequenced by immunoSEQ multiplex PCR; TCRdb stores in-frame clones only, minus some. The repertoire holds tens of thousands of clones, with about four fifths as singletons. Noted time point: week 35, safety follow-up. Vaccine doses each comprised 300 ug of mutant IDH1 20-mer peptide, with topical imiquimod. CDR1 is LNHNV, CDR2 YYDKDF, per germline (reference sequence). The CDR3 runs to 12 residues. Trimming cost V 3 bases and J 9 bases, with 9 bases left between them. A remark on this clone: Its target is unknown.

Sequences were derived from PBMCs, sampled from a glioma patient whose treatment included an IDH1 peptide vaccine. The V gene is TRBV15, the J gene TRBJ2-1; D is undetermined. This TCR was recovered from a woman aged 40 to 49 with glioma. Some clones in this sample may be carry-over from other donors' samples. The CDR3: CATSRPNGEQFF. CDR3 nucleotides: TGTGCCACCAGCAGGCCGAACGGTGAGCAGTTCTTC.